These T cell receptor beta chains were read from a single sample in a study of blood T cell repertoires in COVID-19. Sequencing was performed with immunoSEQ multiplex PCR; in TCRdb, only in-frame clones are kept and a portion is missing. The sample comprises roughly 68,000 clones, around nine tenths of which are singletons, and about 9.4% rests with the top ten. Material: PBMCs or T cells enriched from blood (not recorded which). The source is a woman between 40 and 55 years old who had recovered from COVID-19. The CDR3 runs from the conserved cysteine through the conserved F or W. Each record gives: V gene, J gene, clone size, D gene, CDR3 DNA, CDR3 protein. The D gene is left open where the match is weak. Clone size is shown for a subset of rows, as once, few, many or a class of expanded clone.

v_gene: TRBV11-3; j_gene: TRBJ2-2; abundance: .; d_gene: TRBD2; CDR3nt: TGTGCCAGCAGCTCCCGACTAGCCTACACCGGGGAGCTGTTTTTT; CDR3aa: CASSSRLAYTGELFF
v_gene: TRBV15; j_gene: TRBJ2-5; abundance: .; d_gene: .; CDR3nt: TGTGCCACCAGCAGAGAGCAGGGGTTCCAAGAGACCCAGTACTTC; CDR3aa: CATSREQGFQETQYF
v_gene: TRBV5-6; j_gene: TRBJ1-2; abundance: .; d_gene: TRBD1; CDR3nt: TGTGCCAGCAGCCAAGACAGGGGCAATGGCTACACCTTC; CDR3aa: CASSQDRGNGYTF
v_gene: TRBV4-1; j_gene: TRBJ2-1; abundance: .; d_gene: .; CDR3nt: TGCGCCAGCAGCCAAGGTCTAGTCCAGTTCTTC; CDR3aa: CASSQGLVQFF
v_gene: TRBV2; j_gene: TRBJ1-5; abundance: .; d_gene: .; CDR3nt: TGTGCCAGCAGTGAAGCGCGGGGCCGGCACCAGCATTTT; CDR3aa: CASSEARGRHQHF
v_gene: TRBV3-1/TRBV3-2; j_gene: TRBJ2-1; abundance: .; d_gene: TRBD2; CDR3nt: TGTGCCAGCAGCCAAGTAGCGGGGGTGTTGAATGAGCAGTTCTTC; CDR3aa: CASSQVAGVLNEQFF
v_gene: TRBV18; j_gene: TRBJ1-2; abundance: .; d_gene: .; CDR3nt: TGTGCCAGCGAACAGGACAACTATGGCTACACCTTC; CDR3aa: CASEQDNYGYTF
v_gene: TRBV19; j_gene: TRBJ2-7; abundance: once; d_gene: .; CDR3nt: TGTGCCAGTAGCGCCGGAGACAGCTCCTACGAGCAGTACTTC; CDR3aa: CASSAGDSSYEQYF
v_gene: TRBV7-9; j_gene: TRBJ2-7; abundance: .; d_gene: TRBD1; CDR3nt: TGTGCCAGCAGCTTAAAGCGACAGGGCCCCTACGAGCAGTACTTC; CDR3aa: CASSLKRQGPYEQYF
v_gene: TRBV19; j_gene: TRBJ2-7; abundance: .; d_gene: .; CDR3nt: TGTGCCAGTAGTATTCAGGGCAGGGACGAGCAGTACTTC; CDR3aa: CASSIQGRDEQYF
v_gene: TRBV6-2/TRBV6-3; j_gene: TRBJ2-3; abundance: once; d_gene: TRBD2; CDR3nt: TGTGCCAGCAGCCCCCGGGGGGGGGTCACAGATACGCAGTATTTT; CDR3aa: CASSPRGGVTDTQYF
v_gene: TRBV5-1; j_gene: TRBJ2-5; abundance: .; d_gene: TRBD1; CDR3nt: TGCGCCAGCAGCATGGGACAGTGGGGCCAAGAGACCCAGTACTTC; CDR3aa: CASSMGQWGQETQYF
v_gene: TRBV11-2; j_gene: TRBJ2-3; abundance: .; d_gene: .; CDR3nt: TGTGCCAGCAGCTTAGATCGGTCGGATACGCAGTATTTT; CDR3aa: CASSLDRSDTQYF
v_gene: TRBV13; j_gene: TRBJ1-2; abundance: .; d_gene: .; CDR3nt: TGTGCCAGCAGCTTGGGGGGTATCAACTATGGCTACACCTTC; CDR3aa: CASSLGGINYGYTF
v_gene: TRBV5-4; j_gene: TRBJ1-1; abundance: .; d_gene: .; CDR3nt: TGTGCCAGCAGCCCCTCGGGGGGAAGGAGCACTGAAGCTTTCTTT; CDR3aa: CASSPSGGRSTEAFF
v_gene: TRBV19; j_gene: TRBJ1-2; abundance: .; d_gene: TRBD1; CDR3nt: TGTGCCAGTAGTGGGCCGACAGGGATATCTAGCTACACCTTC; CDR3aa: CASSGPTGISSYTF
v_gene: TRBV7-8; j_gene: TRBJ2-7; abundance: .; d_gene: .; CDR3nt: TGTGCCAGCAGCCCCTATTGGAGCGGGCAGTACTTC; CDR3aa: CASSPYWSGQYF
v_gene: TRBV19; j_gene: TRBJ2-3; abundance: .; d_gene: .; CDR3nt: TGTGCCAGTAGTACCAGGGGTATGGGGACCGGAGATACGCAGTATTTT; CDR3aa: CASSTRGMGTGDTQYF
v_gene: TRBV27; j_gene: TRBJ2-3; abundance: .; d_gene: TRBD2; CDR3nt: TGTGCCAGCAGTCCATTGACTAGCGGGGGCCCAGATACGCAGTATTTT; CDR3aa: CASSPLTSGGPDTQYF
v_gene: TRBV7-2; j_gene: TRBJ2-1; abundance: .; d_gene: TRBD2; CDR3nt: TGTGCCAGCAGCTTAGGACTAGCGGGGGGCACAAATGAGCAGTTCTTC; CDR3aa: CASSLGLAGGTNEQFF